These 20 T cell receptor beta chains came from one sample sequenced in a study of shared clonotypes between healthy human individuals. Sequenced by immunoSEQ multiplex PCR; TCRdb stores in-frame clones only, minus some. Of over a million clones in the sample, approximately 70% were seen once. Sample: memory CD4+ T cells sorted from blood. Specified subset: CD45RA-negative fraction. All receptors derive from a young man in good health.

Remarks on this clone: A read error may explain this, as a much larger clone is one base away. The genes are TRBV7-6 and TRBJ2-5; D is unclear. The length of the CDR3 is 11 residues. Between the trimmed V and J ends, which lost 3 bases and 5 bases, there was a span of 4 bases. Per the germline V gene, CDR1 is SGHVS and CDR2 is FNYEAQ. CDR3 protein: CASSFKETQYF. The CDR3 DNA sequence: TGTGCCAGCAGCTTTAAGGAGACCCAGTACTTC.

This chain uses TRBV10-3 with TRBJ2-5; D not resolved. Germline V gives CDR1 ENHRY, CDR2 SYGVKD. The ends were cut back, 5 bases at V and 5 bases at J, with 18 bases in the middle. This CDR3 has 15 residues. The DNA of the CDR3 is TGTGCCATCAGTTACAAACTCGGAGCAGAGGAGACCCAGTACTTC. The encoded protein is CAISYKLGAEETQYF.

The chain has TRBV5-1 and TRBJ2-5; D is possibly TRBD2 (6 bases). The CDR3 loop spans 15 amino acids. The V gene lost 0 bases and the J gene lost 5 bases, with 14 bases spanning the gap. Per the germline V gene, CDR1 is SGHRS and CDR2 is YFSETQ. The CDR3 region has the DNA TGCGCCAGCAGCTTGGTTGGGCAGGGAGGCGAGACCCAGTACTTC. The encoded protein is CASSLVGQGGETQYF.

A word on this clone: A much larger clone differs from this one at a single base, so this may be a read error. The CDR3 spells CASSLDGGNYEQYF. CDR3 nucleotides: TGCGCCAGCAGCTTGGACGGGGGGAACTACGAGCAGTACTTC. V and J are TRBV5-1 and TRBJ2-7; 7 nucleotides align to TRBD2. With 0 bases clipped from V and 3 bases from J, the junction kept 3 bases outside the gene matches. CDR1 and CDR2 from the germline V gene are SGHRS and YFSETQ. The CDR3 is made up of 14 amino acids.

The chain couples TRBV27 to TRBJ1-1; TRBD1 might be the D (6 bases). Deletions cut 4 bases from V and 1 base from J, with 10 bases between. Germline CDR1 is MNHEY and CDR2 is SMNVEV (reference sequence). The CDR3 covers 14 residues. The CDR3: CASSWDKKNTEAFF. CDR3 DNA sequence: TGTGCCAGCAGTTGGGACAAAAAGAACACTGAAGCTTTCTTT.

This chain links TRBV5-6 with TRBJ2-7, with TRBD2 matching 8 bases. There are 16 residues in the CDR3. The germline V gene encodes CDR1 SGHDT and CDR2 YYEEEE. The V segment lost 0 bases and the J segment 3 bases; nucleotides outside the gene matches: 8. CDR3 protein: CASSLALGLAGYEQYF. The CDR3 DNA reads as TGTGCCAGCAGCTTGGCCCTCGGACTAGCTGGCTACGAGCAGTACTTC.

The chain joins TRBV4-2 to TRBJ1-2; 10 nucleotides agree with TRBD1. The CDR3 has 13 residues. V dropped 5 bases and J dropped 6; count of bases not matched to a gene: 3. The V gene's germline CDR1 is LGHNA and CDR2 YNFKEQ. This CDR3 is CASSLGQGDGYTF. As DNA, the CDR3 is TGTGCCAGCAGCTTAGGACAGGGGGATGGCTACACCTTC.

The gene calls are TRBV25-1 and TRBJ2-5, with TRBD2 matching 7 bases. V shed 2 bases, J shed 7 bases, and the junction held 10 bases outside the gene matches. CDR1 and CDR2 from the germline V gene are MGHDK and SYGVNS. The length of the CDR3 is 15 residues. The CDR3 protein is CASSEEGTKSGTQYF. CDR3 DNA sequence: TGTGCCAGCAGTGAAGAGGGGACTAAATCCGGGACCCAGTACTTC.

The V call is TRBV11-3, the J call TRBJ2-2; TRBD2 is a possible D gene (5 bases). The CDR3 length is 16 residues. CDR1 and CDR2 (germline): SGHNT, YENEEA. Trimming took off 2 bases at V and 1 base at J, with 11 bases between the two ends. The CDR3 reads CASSLIGIGNTGELFF. The CDR3 DNA follows: TGTGCCAGCAGCTTAATCGGGATCGGGAACACCGGGGAGCTGTTTTTT.

V usage is TRBV30 and J usage is TRBJ2-2; TRBD2 agrees at 11 bases. This CDR3 has 16 amino acids. V trimming: 1 base; J trimming: 2 bases; junction bases outside the gene matches: 3. From germline, CDR1 is GTSNPN and CDR2 SVGIG (reference sequence). CDR3 in amino acids: CAWSGLAGGNTGELFF. The DNA of the CDR3 is TGTGCCTGGAGTGGGCTAGCGGGGGGAAACACCGGGGAGCTGTTTTTT.

The rearrangement links TRBV19 to TRBJ2-5; weak D call: TRBD2 (6 bases). Trimming shortened V by 5 bases and J by 5 bases, and 21 bases separated the two germline ends. This CDR3 spans 16 amino acids. Germline V gene data show CDR1 as LNHDA and CDR2 as SQIVND (reference sequence). The CDR3 DNA sequence: TGTGCCAGTAGTGCCTCCATTCCGGGGACTGGGGAGACCCAGTACTTC. Translating it yields CASSASIPGTGETQYF.

The V call is TRBV6-5, the J call TRBJ1-5; 7 bases are shared with TRBD1. The CDR3 extends over 15 amino acids. Looked up from germline, CDR1 is MNHEY and CDR2 is SVGAGI. J lost 3 bases, V lost 2 bases, and 4 bases had no gene match. Here the CDR3 DNA reads TGTGCCAGCAGTTACCCGACAGGGTACAATCAGCCCCAGCATTTT. Protein product: CASSYPTGYNQPQHF.

The V gene is TRBV6-1, the J gene TRBJ1-4; D unclear. Germline CDR1 MNHNS, CDR2 SASEGT. The CDR3 is 15 amino acids. The V end lost 4 bases, the J end lost 5 bases, and 14 bases lay between the germline ends. CDR3 nucleotides: TGTGCCAGCAGTGGCGGATCTGCGGGGAATGAAAAACTGTTTTTT. Translated, it gives CASSGGSAGNEKLFF.

About this clone: Other DNA sequences from this sample encode an identical CDR3 as well. The J gene is TRBJ2-2, the V gene TRBV5-4; TRBD1 matches 7 bases. The V and J ends lost 1 base and 4 bases, in that order; junction bases with no gene match: 4. CDR3 length: 15 residues. Germline loops: CDR1 SGHNT, CDR2 YYREEE (reference sequence). The CDR3 sequence is CASSLRGGGTGELFF. CDR3 sequence (DNA): TGTGCCAGCAGCTTGCGAGGGGGCGGCACCGGGGAGCTGTTTTTT.

The rearrangement links TRBV6-5 to TRBJ1-2, with D unclear. Germline assignment: CDR1 MNHEY and CDR2 SVGAGI. This CDR3 has 11 residues. The V end lost 8 bases, the J end lost 6 bases, and 10 bases lay between the germline ends. Here the CDR3 reads CASGEFNGYTF. Here the CDR3 DNA reads TGTGCCAGCGGTGAATTTAATGGCTACACCTTC.

This chain uses TRBV27 with TRBJ1-6; 7 nucleotides line up with TRBD1. CDR3 length: 16 amino acids. CDR1 and CDR2 from the germline V gene are MNHEY and SMNVEV (reference sequence). The V segment lost 5 bases and the J segment 0 bases; nucleotides outside the gene matches: 4. Here the CDR3 reads CASSPRQGSYNSPLHF. CDR3 coding DNA: TGTGCCAGCAGTCCCAGACAGGGCTCCTATAATTCACCCCTCCACTTT.

This chain connects TRBV18 to TRBJ1-6; 10 nucleotides match TRBD1. The CDR3 consists of 14 residues. Trimming took 5 bases from V and 9 from J; bases not matched to a gene: 4. Germline V gene sequence: CDR1 KGHSH, CDR2 LQKENI. CDR3 nucleotide sequence: TGTGCCAGCTCAGAGACAGGGGGCGGTTCACCCCTCCACTTT. This translates into CASSETGGGSPLHF. Full variable domain (rest looked up from reference TRBV18 and TRBJ1-6): NAGVMQNPRHLVRRRGQEARLRCSPMKGHSHVYWYRQLPEEGLKFMVYLQKENIIDESGMPKERFSAEFPKEGPSILRIQQVVRGDSAAYFCASSETGGGSPLHFGNGTRLTVT.

This clone was seen more than once but under ten times. The V call is TRBV18, the J call TRBJ1-5, with D unresolved. V gave up 3 bases and J gave up 6 bases, with 15 bases separating them. This CDR3 has 15 amino acids. Germline V lookup: CDR1 KGHSH, CDR2 LQKENI. The CDR3 DNA is TGTGCCAGCTCACCCACCGGGAACCCTTCTCAGCCCCAGCATTTT. This encodes CASSPTGNPSQPQHF. Full variable domain (missing parts from reference TRBV18 and TRBJ1-5): NAGVMQNPRHLVRRRGQEARLRCSPMKGHSHVYWYRQLPEEGLKFMVYLQKENIIDESGMPKERFSAEFPKEGPSILRIQQVVRGDSAAYFCASSPTGNPSQPQHFGDGTRLSIL.

V is TRBV18 and J is TRBJ1-2; maybe TRBD1 (5 bases). CDR1 and CDR2 (germline): KGHSH, LQKENI. Trimming took 3 bases from V and 6 from J, leaving 20 bases between them. This CDR3 region has 16 residues. The DNA for the CDR3 is TGTGCCAGCTCACCTGGGACCGAACAAATTGGGAATGGCTACACCTTC. Its translation is CASSPGTEQIGNGYTF.

The chain links TRBV30 to TRBJ1-1; D uncertain. V shed 6 bases and J shed 1 base, with 6 bases lying between them. The CDR3 runs 11 residues. Germline V gene lookup returns CDR1 GTSNPN and CDR2 SVGIG (reference sequence). CDR3: CACDKNTEAFF. The CDR3 DNA reads TGTGCCTGTGACAAGAACACTGAAGCTTTCTTT.